These 2 T cell receptor beta chains originate from one sample sequenced in a study of CD8 T cells in Susac syndrome. Reverse transcription used about 0.45 to 1 ug RNA and random hexamers. TCRdb re-analysed the immunoSEQ multiplex PCR reads in MiXCR, keeping a single row per CDR3 protein. The repertoire holds around 150,000 distinct CDR3 sequences, with approximately 95% as singletons. Sequencing used CD4+ T cells from PBMCs. The source of these receptors is a human donor with Susac syndrome.

The chain joins TRBV5-4 to TRBJ2-3; the D gene could be TRBD1 or TRBD2 (5 bases each). This CDR3 region has 16 residues. V lost 1 base and J lost 1, with 13 bases in between. Germline V lookup: CDR1 SGHNT, CDR2 YYREEE (reference sequence). CDR3 nucleotides: TGTGCCAGCAGCTTGTCCACGGGACCTCGCACAGATACGCAGTATTTT. Translated, it gives CASSLSTGPRTDTQYF. Drawing the rest from reference TRBV5-4 and TRBJ2-3, the complete variable domain is ETGVTQSPTHLIKTRGQQVTLRCSSQSGHNTVSWYQQALGQGPQFIFQYYREEENGRGNFPPRFSGLQFPNYSSELNVNALELDDSALYLCASSLSTGPRTDTQYFGPGTRLTVL.

The chain is built from TRBV23-1 and TRBJ2-1, with 10 bases matching TRBD1. TRBV23-1 has ORF status, its function being uncertain. V lost 7 bases and J lost 10; bases outside the gene matches: 13. CDR3 length: 15 amino acids. CDR3 in DNA: TGCGCCAGCATGGGGCCGGGACAGGGGTTAGGGGAGCAGTTCTTC. The encoded protein is CASMGPGQGLGEQFF.